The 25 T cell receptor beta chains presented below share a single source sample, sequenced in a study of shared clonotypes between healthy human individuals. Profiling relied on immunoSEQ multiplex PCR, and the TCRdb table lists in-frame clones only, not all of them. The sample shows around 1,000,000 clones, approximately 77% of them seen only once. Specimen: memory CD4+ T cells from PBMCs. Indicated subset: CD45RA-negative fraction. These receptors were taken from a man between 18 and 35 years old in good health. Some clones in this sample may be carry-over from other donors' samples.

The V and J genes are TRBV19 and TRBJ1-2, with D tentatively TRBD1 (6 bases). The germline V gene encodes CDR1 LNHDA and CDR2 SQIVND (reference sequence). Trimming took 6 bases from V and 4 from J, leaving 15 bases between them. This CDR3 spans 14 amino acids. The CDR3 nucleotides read TGTGCCAGTAGGGAGGGGGTCGGAGTCTATGGCTACACCTTC. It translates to CASREGVGVYGYTF.

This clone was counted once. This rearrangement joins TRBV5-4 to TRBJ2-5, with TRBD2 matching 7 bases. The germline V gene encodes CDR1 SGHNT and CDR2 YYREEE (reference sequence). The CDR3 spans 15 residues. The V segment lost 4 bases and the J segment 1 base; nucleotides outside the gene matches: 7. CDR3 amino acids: CASSKGAGVQETQYF. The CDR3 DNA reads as TGTGCCAGCAGCAAAGGGGCGGGAGTCCAAGAGACCCAGTACTTC.

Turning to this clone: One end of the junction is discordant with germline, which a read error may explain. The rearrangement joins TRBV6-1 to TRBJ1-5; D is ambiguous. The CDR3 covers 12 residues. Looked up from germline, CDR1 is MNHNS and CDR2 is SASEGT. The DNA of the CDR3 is TGTGCCAGCGGTGATCCCAATCAGCCCCAGCATTTT. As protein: CASGDPNQPQHF.

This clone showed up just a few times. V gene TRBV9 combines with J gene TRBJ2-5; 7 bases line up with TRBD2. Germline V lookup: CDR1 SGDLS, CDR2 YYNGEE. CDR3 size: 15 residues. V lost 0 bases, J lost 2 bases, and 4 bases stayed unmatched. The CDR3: CASSVGPAGQETQYF. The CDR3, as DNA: TGTGCCAGCAGCGTAGGGCCAGCGGGACAAGAGACCCAGTACTTC.

CDR3 DNA: TGCGCCAGCAGCCAAGATAGCCCCCTTAACTATGGCTACACCTTC. Protein product: CASSQDSPLNYGYTF. The chain is built from TRBV4-1 and TRBJ1-2; no definite D call. Germline lookup yields CDR1 MGHRA and CDR2 YSYEKL. V was trimmed by 0 bases and J by 1 base, leaving 9 bases between them. This CDR3 region has 15 residues.

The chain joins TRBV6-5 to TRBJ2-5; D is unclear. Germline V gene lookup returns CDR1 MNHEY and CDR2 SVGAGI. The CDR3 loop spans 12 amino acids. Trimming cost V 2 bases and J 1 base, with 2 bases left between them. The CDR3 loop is CASSYAQETQYF. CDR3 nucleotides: TGTGCCAGCAGTTACGCCCAAGAGACCCAGTACTTC.

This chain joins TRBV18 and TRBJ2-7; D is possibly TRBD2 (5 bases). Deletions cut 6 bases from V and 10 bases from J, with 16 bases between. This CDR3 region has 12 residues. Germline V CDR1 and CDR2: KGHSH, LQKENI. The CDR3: CASSGDPVSQYF. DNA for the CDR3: TGTGCCAGCTCCGGGGATCCGGTCTCTCAGTACTTC.

The CDR3: CASSSGGGENEQFF. For the CDR3, the DNA is TGTGCCAGCAGCTCGGGAGGGGGAGAGAATGAGCAGTTCTTC. The gene calls are TRBV7-9 and TRBJ2-1; 8 nucleotides align to TRBD2. CDR3 length: 14 residues. Unmatched junction bases numbered 6, after V lost 4 bases and J lost 7 bases. The germline V gene encodes CDR1 SEHNR and CDR2 FQNEAQ (reference sequence).

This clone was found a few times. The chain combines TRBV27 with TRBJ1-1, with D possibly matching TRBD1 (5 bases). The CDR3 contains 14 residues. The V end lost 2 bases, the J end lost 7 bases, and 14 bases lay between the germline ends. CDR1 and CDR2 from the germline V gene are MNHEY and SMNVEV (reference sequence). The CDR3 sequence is CASSLRWGIIEAFF. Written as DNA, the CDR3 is TGTGCCAGCAGTTTACGTTGGGGGATTATTGAAGCTTTCTTT.

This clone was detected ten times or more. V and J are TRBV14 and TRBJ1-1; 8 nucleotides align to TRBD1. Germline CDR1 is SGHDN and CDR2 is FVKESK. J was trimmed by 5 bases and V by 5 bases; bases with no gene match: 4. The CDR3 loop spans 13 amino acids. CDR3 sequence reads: CASSAYRGTEAFF. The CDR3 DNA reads TGTGCCAGCAGCGCCTACAGGGGGACTGAAGCTTTCTTT.

The CDR3 spells CASSEAGLRSTDTQYF. CDR3 bases: TGTGCCAGCAGTGAAGCGGGACTACGTAGCACAGATACGCAGTATTTT. The V call is TRBV6-1, the J call TRBJ2-3; TRBD2 agrees at 7 bases. Germline V gives CDR1 MNHNS, CDR2 SASEGT. CDR3 length equals 16 residues. Unmatched junction bases numbered 3, after V lost 0 bases and J lost 0 bases.

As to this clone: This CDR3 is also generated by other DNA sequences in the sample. This chain's CDR3 is CASSLPSGSPDTQYF. The CDR3 DNA reads TGCGCCAGCAGCTTACCTAGCGGGAGCCCAGATACGCAGTATTTT. This rearrangement joins TRBV5-1 to TRBJ2-3, with 10 bases matching TRBD2. J gave up 4 bases and V 2 bases, and 4 bases lay outside the gene matches. The CDR3 totals 15 residues. The germline gives CDR1 SGHRS, CDR2 YFSETQ.

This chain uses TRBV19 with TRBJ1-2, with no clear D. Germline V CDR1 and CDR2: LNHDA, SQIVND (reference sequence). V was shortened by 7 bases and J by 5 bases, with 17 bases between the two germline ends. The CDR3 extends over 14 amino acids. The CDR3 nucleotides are TGTGCCAGTAAATGGGTTGCCAATCAATATGGCTACACCTTC. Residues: CASKWVANQYGYTF.

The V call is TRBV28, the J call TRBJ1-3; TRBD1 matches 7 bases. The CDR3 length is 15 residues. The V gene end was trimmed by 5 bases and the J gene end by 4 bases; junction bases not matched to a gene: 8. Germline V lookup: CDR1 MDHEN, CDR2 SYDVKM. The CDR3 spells CASSGSGTAGNTIYF. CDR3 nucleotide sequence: TGTGCCAGCAGTGGGTCGGGGACAGCCGGAAACACCATATATTTT.

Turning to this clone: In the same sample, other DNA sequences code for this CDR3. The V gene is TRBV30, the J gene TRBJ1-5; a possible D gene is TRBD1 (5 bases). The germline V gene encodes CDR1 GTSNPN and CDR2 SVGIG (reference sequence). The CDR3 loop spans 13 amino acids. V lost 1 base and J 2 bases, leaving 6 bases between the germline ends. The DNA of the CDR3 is TGTGCCTGGAGTGGGGACCGCAATCAGCCCCAGCATTTT. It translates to CAWSGDRNQPQHF.

The CDR3: CASSHVGADMNTEAFF. The CDR3 bases are TGTGCCAGCAGCCACGTCGGTGCAGACATGAACACTGAAGCTTTCTTT. The chain employs TRBV4-2 and TRBJ1-1; no reliable D call. Germline V gene sequence: CDR1 LGHNA, CDR2 YNFKEQ. The germline V and J ends were trimmed by 3 bases and 0 bases, with 14 bases remaining between them. The CDR3 runs 16 residues.

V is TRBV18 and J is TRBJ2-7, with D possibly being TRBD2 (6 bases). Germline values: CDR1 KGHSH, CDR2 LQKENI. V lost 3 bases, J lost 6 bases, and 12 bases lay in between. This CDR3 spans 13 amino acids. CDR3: CASSPPGESEQYF. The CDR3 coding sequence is TGTGCCAGCTCACCTCCGGGAGAGTCCGAGCAGTACTTC.

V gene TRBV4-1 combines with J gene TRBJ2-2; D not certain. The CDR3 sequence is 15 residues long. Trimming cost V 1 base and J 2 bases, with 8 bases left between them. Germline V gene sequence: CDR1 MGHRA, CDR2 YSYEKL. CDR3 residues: CASSQGPFNTGELFF. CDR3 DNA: TGCGCCAGCAGCCAAGGACCCTTTAACACCGGGGAGCTGTTTTTT.

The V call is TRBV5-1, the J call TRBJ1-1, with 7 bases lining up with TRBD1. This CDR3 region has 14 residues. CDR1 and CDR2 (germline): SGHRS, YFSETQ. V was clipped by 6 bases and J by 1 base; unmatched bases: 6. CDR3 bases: TGCGCCAGCATGGAACAGGGGCAGAACACTGAAGCTTTCTTT. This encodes CASMEQGQNTEAFF.

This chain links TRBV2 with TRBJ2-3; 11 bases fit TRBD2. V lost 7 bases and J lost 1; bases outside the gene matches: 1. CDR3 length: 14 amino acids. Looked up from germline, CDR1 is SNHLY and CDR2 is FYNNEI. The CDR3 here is CASMGLAGTDTQYF. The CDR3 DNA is TGTGCCAGCATGGGACTAGCGGGCACAGATACGCAGTATTTT.

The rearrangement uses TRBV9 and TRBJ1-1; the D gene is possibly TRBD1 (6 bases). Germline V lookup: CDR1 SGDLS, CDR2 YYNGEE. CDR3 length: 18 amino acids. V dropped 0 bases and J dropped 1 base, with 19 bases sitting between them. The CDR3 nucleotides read TGTGCCAGCAGCGTAGCCCCTTTATCCGGGACACAGAACACTGAAGCTTTCTTT. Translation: CASSVAPLSGTQNTEAFF.

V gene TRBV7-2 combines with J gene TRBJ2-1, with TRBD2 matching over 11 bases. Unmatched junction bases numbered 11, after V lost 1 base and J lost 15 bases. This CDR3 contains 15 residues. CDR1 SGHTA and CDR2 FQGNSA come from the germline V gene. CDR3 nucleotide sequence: TGTGCCAGCAGCTTAGGGGGGACTAGCGGCCAACCGTGGTTCTTC. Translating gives CASSLGGTSGQPWFF. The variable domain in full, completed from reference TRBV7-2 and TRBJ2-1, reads GAGVSQSPSNKVTEKGKDVELRCDPISGHTALYWYRQSLGQGLEFLIYFQGNSAPDKSGLPSDRFSAERTGGSVSTLTIQRTQQEDSAVYLCASSLGGTSGQPWFFGPGTRLTVL.

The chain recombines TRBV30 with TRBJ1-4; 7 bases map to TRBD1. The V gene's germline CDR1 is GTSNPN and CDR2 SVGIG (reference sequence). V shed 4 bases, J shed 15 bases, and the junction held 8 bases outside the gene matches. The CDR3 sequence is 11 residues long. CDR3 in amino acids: CAWTRGREVFF. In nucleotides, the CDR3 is TGTGCCTGGACGAGGGGGCGAGAGGTGTTTTTT.

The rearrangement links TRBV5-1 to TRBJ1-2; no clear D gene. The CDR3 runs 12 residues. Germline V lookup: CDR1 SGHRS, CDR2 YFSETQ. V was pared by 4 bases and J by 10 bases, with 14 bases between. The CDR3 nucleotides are TGCGCCAGCAGCGATGCCGCCGTGGACTACACCTTC. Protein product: CASSDAAVDYTF.

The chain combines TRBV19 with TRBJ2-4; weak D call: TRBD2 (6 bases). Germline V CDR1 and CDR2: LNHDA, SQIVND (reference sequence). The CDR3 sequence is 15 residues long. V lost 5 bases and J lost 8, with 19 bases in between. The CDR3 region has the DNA TGTGCCAGTAGTGGCGTGGGGCAGACTAGGTACATTCAGTACTTC. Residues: CASSGVGQTRYIQYF.